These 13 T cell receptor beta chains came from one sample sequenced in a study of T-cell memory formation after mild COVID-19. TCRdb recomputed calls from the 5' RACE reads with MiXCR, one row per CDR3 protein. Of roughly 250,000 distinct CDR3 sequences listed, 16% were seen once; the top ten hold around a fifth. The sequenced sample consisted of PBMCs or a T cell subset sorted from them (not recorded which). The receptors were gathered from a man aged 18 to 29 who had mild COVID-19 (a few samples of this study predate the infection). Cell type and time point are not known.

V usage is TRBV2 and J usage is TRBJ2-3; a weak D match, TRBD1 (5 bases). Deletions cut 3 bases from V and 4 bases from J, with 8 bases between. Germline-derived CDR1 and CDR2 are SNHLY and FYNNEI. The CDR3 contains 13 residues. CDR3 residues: CASSEGPSDTQYF. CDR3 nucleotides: TGTGCCAGCAGTGAGGGGCCCTCAGATACGCAGTATTTT.

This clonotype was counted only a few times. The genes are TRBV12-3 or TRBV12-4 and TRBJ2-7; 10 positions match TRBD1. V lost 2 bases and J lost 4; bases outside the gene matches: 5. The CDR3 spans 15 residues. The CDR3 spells CASSLMGTGEYEQYF. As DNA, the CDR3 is TGTGCCAGCAGTTTAATGGGGACAGGGGAGTACGAGCAGTACTTC.

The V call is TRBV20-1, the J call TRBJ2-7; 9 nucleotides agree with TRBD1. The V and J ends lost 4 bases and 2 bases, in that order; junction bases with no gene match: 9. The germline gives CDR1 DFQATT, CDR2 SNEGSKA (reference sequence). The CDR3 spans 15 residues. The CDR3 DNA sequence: TGCAGTGCTAAGGACCCCGGGACAGGGACCTACGAGCAGTACTTC. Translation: CSAKDPGTGTYEQYF.

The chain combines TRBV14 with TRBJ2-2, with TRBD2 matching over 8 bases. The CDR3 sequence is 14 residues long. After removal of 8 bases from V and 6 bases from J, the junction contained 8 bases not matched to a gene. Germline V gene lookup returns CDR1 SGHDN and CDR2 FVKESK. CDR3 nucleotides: TGTGCCAGCCAAGCGGGGGAGGACCCCGGGGAGCTGTTTTTT. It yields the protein CASQAGEDPGELFF.

The CDR3 loop is CASSYGGWGEQYV. The CDR3 coding sequence is TGTGCCAGCAGTTACGGGGGCTGGGGGGAGCAGTACGTC. The rearrangement links TRBV6-2 or TRBV6-3 to TRBJ2-7; possible D gene TRBD1, 6 bases. Trimming pared 2 bases from V and 7 bases from J, leaving 12 bases between. Germline CDR1 is MNHEY and CDR2 is SVGEGT. CDR3 size: 13 residues.

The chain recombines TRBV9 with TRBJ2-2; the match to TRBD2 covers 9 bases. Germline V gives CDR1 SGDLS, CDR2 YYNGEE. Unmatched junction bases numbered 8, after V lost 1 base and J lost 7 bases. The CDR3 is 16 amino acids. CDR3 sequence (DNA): TGTGCCAGCAGCGTACTCGGGACTAGCATAGTCGGGGAGCTGTTTTTT. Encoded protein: CASSVLGTSIVGELFF.

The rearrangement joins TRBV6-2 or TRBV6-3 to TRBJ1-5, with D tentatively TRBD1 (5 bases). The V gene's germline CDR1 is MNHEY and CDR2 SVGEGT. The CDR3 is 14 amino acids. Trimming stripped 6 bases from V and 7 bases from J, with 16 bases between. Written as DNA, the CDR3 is TGTGCCAGCAGGGACCCGGGGGGTTTACAGCCCCAGCATTTT. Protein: CASRDPGGLQPQHF.

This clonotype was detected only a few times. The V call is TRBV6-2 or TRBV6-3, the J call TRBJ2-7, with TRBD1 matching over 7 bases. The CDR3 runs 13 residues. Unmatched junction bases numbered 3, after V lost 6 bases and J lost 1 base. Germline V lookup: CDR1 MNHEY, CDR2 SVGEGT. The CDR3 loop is CASSRRGSYEQYF. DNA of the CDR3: TGTGCCAGCAGCCGCAGGGGGTCCTACGAGCAGTACTTC.

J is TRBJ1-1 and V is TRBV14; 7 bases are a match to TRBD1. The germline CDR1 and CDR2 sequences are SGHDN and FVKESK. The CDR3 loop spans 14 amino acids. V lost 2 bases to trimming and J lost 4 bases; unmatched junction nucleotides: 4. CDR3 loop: CASSQLTGVTEAFF. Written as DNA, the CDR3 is TGTGCCAGCAGCCAACTCACAGGGGTCACTGAAGCTTTCTTT.

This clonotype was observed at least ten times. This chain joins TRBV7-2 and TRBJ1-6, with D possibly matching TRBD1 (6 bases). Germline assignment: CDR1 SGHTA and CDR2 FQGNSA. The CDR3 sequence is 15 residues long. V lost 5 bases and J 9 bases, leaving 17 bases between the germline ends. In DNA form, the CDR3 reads TGTGCCAGCAGCCCAGGGGTAGGGGCGGCTTCACCCCTCCACTTT. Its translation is CASSPGVGAASPLHF.

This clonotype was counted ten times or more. The CDR3 DNA is TGTGCCAGCAGTTACCTACAGGCTACGCAGTATTTT. Translating gives CASSYLQATQYF. This chain connects TRBV6-2 or TRBV6-3 to TRBJ2-3, with D possibly matching TRBD1 (5 bases). V dropped 2 bases and J dropped 8 bases, with 8 bases sitting between them. From germline, CDR1 is MNHEY and CDR2 SVGEGT. The CDR3 loop spans 12 amino acids.

This CDR3 is CASSRSDGVYEQYF. CDR3 bases: TGTGCCAGTAGTAGGTCGGATGGCGTGTACGAGCAGTACTTC. The chain uses TRBV19 and TRBJ2-7, with D unresolved. Germline V CDR1 and CDR2: LNHDA, SQIVND (reference sequence). CDR3 size: 14 residues. Trimming took off 4 bases at V and 4 bases at J, with 14 bases between the two ends.

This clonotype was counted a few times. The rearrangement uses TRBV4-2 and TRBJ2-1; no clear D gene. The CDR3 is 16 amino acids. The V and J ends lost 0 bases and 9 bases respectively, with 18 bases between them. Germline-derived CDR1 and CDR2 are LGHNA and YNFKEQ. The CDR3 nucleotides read TGTGCCAGCAGCCAAGATGGGTTAAGCTCCCGCACTGAGCAGTTCTTC. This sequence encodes CASSQDGLSSRTEQFF.